The 26 T cell receptor beta chains presented below share a single source sample, sequenced in a study of identical twins. TCRdb fed the 5' RACE reads into MiXCR, producing one record per CDR3 protein. The sample lists fewer than 350,000 distinct CDR3 sequences; under 9.5% were seen once. The sample also formed part of further work on yellow fever vaccine responses in identical twins.

The sample consisted of memory (CD45RO+) T cells sorted from blood. These receptors came from a woman younger than 30 in good health.

The chain employs TRBV23-1 and TRBJ2-3; no definite D call. TRBV23-1 belongs to the ORF category, with a function that is uncertain. Trimming stripped 4 bases from V and 5 bases from J, with 13 bases between. CDR3 length: 14 residues. CDR3: CASSLSSERDTQYF. The CDR3 DNA reads TGCGCCAGCAGTCTGTCTTCTGAACGAGATACGCAGTATTTT.

This clonotype was detected ten times or more. This chain links TRBV28 with TRBJ2-5, with no clear D. This CDR3 has 12 amino acids. Deletions cut 2 bases from V and 5 bases from J, with 6 bases between. The germline V gene encodes CDR1 MDHEN and CDR2 SYDVKM. Here the CDR3 reads CASSLPVETQYF. Here the CDR3 DNA reads TGTGCCAGCAGTTTACCAGTTGAGACCCAGTACTTC.

The chain carries TRBV6-1 and TRBJ2-7, with D tentatively TRBD1 (6 bases). This CDR3 region has 13 residues. V shed 6 bases and J shed 3 bases, with 12 bases lying between them. Germline V gene lookup returns CDR1 MNHNS and CDR2 SASEGT. CDR3: CASSRDTHYEQYV. CDR3 in DNA: TGTGCCAGCAGCCGGGACACACACTACGAGCAGTACGTC.

For the CDR3, the DNA is TGCAGTGCTGGACAGGGAGAAGTTAGCAATCAGCCCCAGCATTTT. This translates into CSAGQGEVSNQPQHF. The V gene is TRBV20-1, the J gene TRBJ1-5; 8 bases are a match to TRBD1. Germline V CDR1 and CDR2: DFQATT, SNEGSKA (reference sequence). The length of the CDR3 is 15 residues. V shed 5 bases, J shed 0 bases, and the junction held 6 bases outside the gene matches.

This clonotype showed up many times. The chain recombines TRBV11-2 with TRBJ2-4; no clear D. V was trimmed by 1 base and J by 0 bases, leaving 10 bases between them. This CDR3 contains 16 residues. Germline V CDR1 and CDR2: SGHAT, FQNNGV. This chain's CDR3 is CASSLAQILAKNIQYF. The CDR3 DNA follows: TGTGCCAGCAGCTTAGCGCAGATCCTAGCCAAAAACATTCAGTACTTC.

The sample holds many counts of this clonotype. This chain uses TRBV12-5 with TRBJ2-1, with TRBD1 identical over 12 bases. The germline V gene has CDR1 LGHNT and CDR2 FRNRAP. This CDR3 contains 14 residues. With V trimmed by 5 bases and J by 9 bases, 5 bases remained unmatched. Written as DNA, the CDR3 is TGTGCTAGTGGTACGGGACAGGGGGCGGCTGAGCAGTTCTTC. Encoded protein: CASGTGQGAAEQFF.

The chain employs TRBV28 and TRBJ2-1; 10 bases match TRBD1. This CDR3 contains 15 residues. The germline CDR1 and CDR2 sequences are MDHEN and SYDVKM. The trim removed 6 bases at V and 5 bases at J, leaving 7 bases unmatched. CDR3 DNA sequence: TGTGCCAGCAGCTCCTCGGGGACAGGGGACAATGAGCAGTTCTTC. Residues: CASSSSGTGDNEQFF.

This clonotype turned up a few times. The V gene is TRBV20-1, the J gene TRBJ1-3; D perhaps matches TRBD1 (5 bases). Trimming stripped 2 bases from V and 0 bases from J, with 14 bases between. The CDR3 runs 16 residues. Germline values: CDR1 DFQATT, CDR2 SNEGSKA (reference sequence). CDR3 in DNA: TGCAGTGCTAGACCCCCAGGGCAGTTCTCTGGAAACACCATATATTTT. It specifies CSARPPGQFSGNTIYF.

This clonotype occurred a few times. This sequence joins TRBV11-2 and TRBJ2-1; 9 nucleotides align to TRBD2. J was trimmed by 9 bases and V by 5 bases; bases with no gene match: 8. CDR3 length equals 14 residues. Looked up from germline, CDR1 is SGHAT and CDR2 is FQNNGV. Written as DNA, the CDR3 is TGTGCCAGCAGCCCCCAGCGGGAGGCACGTGAGCAGTTCTTC. Translated, it gives CASSPQREAREQFF.

This clonotype has at least ten counts. The chain couples TRBV6-5 to TRBJ2-5; D is undetermined. Trimming stripped 2 bases from V and 5 bases from J, with 3 bases between. This CDR3 region has 11 residues. In germline, CDR1 is MNHEY, CDR2 SVGAGI. The CDR3 protein is CASSYGETQYF. The DNA for the CDR3 is TGTGCCAGCAGTTACGGGGAGACCCAGTACTTC.

V gene TRBV29-1 combines with J gene TRBJ2-7; the D call may be TRBD1 or TRBD2 (5 bases each). CDR3 length: 13 residues. V lost 1 base and J lost 2, with 9 bases in between. CDR1 SQVTM and CDR2 ANQGSEA come from the germline V gene. The CDR3 spells CSVEGQGPYEQYF. The CDR3 DNA reads TGCAGCGTTGAAGGGCAGGGACCCTACGAGCAGTACTTC.

This clonotype was counted many times. This sequence joins TRBV24-1 and TRBJ2-3; D is unresolved. Germline CDR1 and CDR2: KGHDR and SFDVKD. V lost 4 bases, J lost 1 base, and 11 bases lay in between. CDR3 length equals 15 residues. The CDR3 protein is CATSENSFRTDTQYF. The CDR3 nucleotides read TGTGCCACCAGTGAGAACAGCTTTCGCACAGATACGCAGTATTTT.

This chain uses TRBV2 with TRBJ1-2; 8 bases are a match to TRBD1. Germline V gives CDR1 SNHLY, CDR2 FYNNEI. This CDR3 has 13 amino acids. The junction had 6 bases not matched to a gene; V was cut back by 11 bases and J by 1 base. The CDR3 is CARQGQDNYGYTF. The CDR3 coding sequence is TGTGCCCGCCAGGGACAGGATAACTATGGCTACACCTTC.

The chain uses TRBV10-1 and TRBJ2-1; 14 bases fit TRBD2. Germline values: CDR1 WNHNN, CDR2 SYGVQD (reference sequence). V dropped 0 bases and J dropped 5; count of bases not matched to a gene: 6. CDR3 length: 18 amino acids. The CDR3 loop reads CASSESRTSGGQNNEQFF. The CDR3 coding sequence is TGCGCCAGCAGTGAGTCGCGGACTAGCGGGGGGCAAAACAATGAGCAGTTCTTC.

The chain employs TRBV9 and TRBJ2-2; D not resolved. Per the germline V gene, CDR1 is SGDLS and CDR2 is YYNGEE. This CDR3 region has 15 residues. The CDR3 reads CDRRVGLSNTGELFF. The CDR3 bases are TGTGACCGACGGGTAGGCCTATCGAACACCGGGGAGCTGTTTTTT.

The gene calls are TRBV4-1 and TRBJ2-2; 12 bases match TRBD2. The V gene end was trimmed by 1 base and the J gene end by 6 bases; junction bases not matched to a gene: 6. This CDR3 spans 17 amino acids. The germline gives CDR1 MGHRA, CDR2 YSYEKL. The CDR3 nucleotides read TGCGCCAGCAGCCAAGGGACTAGCGGGGCCCTGGCCGGGGAGCTGTTTTTT. Translating gives CASSQGTSGALAGELFF.

The sample holds a few counts of this clonotype. This chain links TRBV6-1 with TRBJ2-2; 10 bases are a match to TRBD2. The J segment lost 8 bases and the V segment lost 7 bases, leaving 10 bases of the junction unmatched. Germline loops: CDR1 MNHNS, CDR2 SASEGT. This CDR3 contains 15 residues. CDR3 bases: TGTGCCAGCATCCAAAAGCGGGAGGGCCCAGGGGAGCTGTTTTTT. Its translation is CASIQKREGPGELFF.

This clonotype was seen at least ten times. The chain is built from TRBV24-1 and TRBJ2-3; D ambiguous. V lost 4 bases, J lost 5 bases, and 12 bases lay in between. Germline assignment: CDR1 KGHDR and CDR2 SFDVKD. The CDR3 covers 14 residues. The CDR3 region is CATSDPGIKDTQYF. In DNA form, the CDR3 reads TGTGCCACCAGTGACCCCGGAATCAAAGATACGCAGTATTTT.

The sample holds many counts of this clonotype. At one end, the junction sequence differs from germline, possibly due to a read error. The chain carries TRBV12-3 or TRBV12-4 and TRBJ1-6; D possibly corresponds to TRBD1 (5 bases). The CDR3 is 13 amino acids. The CDR3 coding sequence is TGTGCCAGCAGTTTAGGCCCGTCACAGGTGTTGGGATTT. It is translated as CASSLGPSQVLGF.

V and J are TRBV7-2 and TRBJ1-4; D is unclear. Germline values: CDR1 SGHTA, CDR2 FQGNSA. Trimming left V 0 bases short and J 0 bases short, with 5 bases between. The CDR3 is 15 residues long. CDR3 coding DNA: TGTGCCAGCAGCTTAGCGGTATCAACTAATGAAAAACTGTTTTTT. Amino acids: CASSLAVSTNEKLFF.

The gene calls are TRBV3-1 and TRBJ2-7; the D gene is possibly TRBD1 (5 bases). V dropped 2 bases and J dropped 9 bases, with 8 bases sitting between them. The CDR3 contains 11 residues. Germline loops: CDR1 LGHDT, CDR2 YNNKEL (reference sequence). The CDR3 region has the DNA TGTGCCAGCAGCCAACAGGGTAGGCAGTACGTC. It codes for CASSQQGRQYV.

The chain joins TRBV3-1 to TRBJ1-2; unclear D gene. The CDR3 sequence is 13 residues long. Trimming pared 4 bases from V and 4 bases from J, leaving 10 bases between. Germline CDR1 reads LGHDT; CDR2 reads YNNKEL (reference sequence). The DNA of the CDR3 is TGTGCCAGCAGCCGAGGACGGACCTATGGCTACACCTTC. It specifies CASSRGRTYGYTF.

This clonotype was counted ten times or more. The chain carries TRBV7-6 and TRBJ2-3; 8 bases align to TRBD1. There are 14 residues in the CDR3. Germline V CDR1 and CDR2: SGHVS, FNYEAQ. V lost 5 bases to trimming and J lost 3 bases; unmatched junction nucleotides: 4. Here the CDR3 reads CASSPGQGTDTQYF. In DNA form, the CDR3 reads TGTGCCAGCAGCCCCGGACAGGGAACAGATACGCAGTATTTT.

This clonotype was found many times. The V call is TRBV6-4, the J call TRBJ2-2; D remains ambiguous. The V end lost 3 bases, the J end lost 4 bases, and 6 bases lay between the germline ends. Germline CDR1 reads MRHNA; CDR2 reads SNTAGT. The length of the CDR3 is 13 residues. CDR3 nucleotides: TGTGCCAGCAGTGAAAGCACCACCGGGGAGCTGTTTTTT. As protein: CASSESTTGELFF.

At least ten counts were recorded for this clonotype. This chain connects TRBV27 to TRBJ2-1; 9 bases fit TRBD1. The CDR3 sequence is 12 residues long. CDR1 MNHEY and CDR2 SMNVEV come from the germline V gene (reference sequence). The junction had 7 bases not matched to a gene; V was cut back by 8 bases and J by 11 bases. The chain's CDR3 is CASGRQGVQQFF. In nucleotides, the CDR3 is TGTGCCAGCGGTAGACAGGGGGTCCAGCAGTTCTTC.

This clonotype has only a few counts. The chain links TRBV7-9 to TRBJ2-5, with 12 bases aligning to TRBD1. CDR3 size: 15 residues. Germline lookup yields CDR1 SEHNR and CDR2 FQNEAQ (reference sequence). V lost 5 bases, J lost 5 bases, and 6 bases stayed unmatched. The chain's CDR3 is CASSPGTGGWETQYF. In DNA, the CDR3 is TGTGCCAGCAGCCCCGGGACAGGGGGCTGGGAGACCCAGTACTTC.